This section outlines one TCR beta chain sequence together with its context. As yet, its antigen is unknown. Survey level was the resolution at which the v3.0 immunoSEQ assay ran. Data came from immunoSEQ multiplex PCR; TCRdb stores just in-frame clones and leaves some out. Among around 15,000 clones, 88% were seen once, and the ten largest hold 12%. The CDR3 extends over 15 amino acids. V was shortened by 7 bases and J by 8 bases, with 21 bases between the two germline ends. Germline V gives CDR1 MDHEN, CDR2 SYDVKM. The data originate from a study of long-term antiretroviral therapy in people with HIV. The study's findings and limits: Repertoires with HIV possessed tighter CDR3 length spans than those of controls. Post-ART, diversity grew, though it stayed under transplant donor control levels. Dominating the repertoire at all time points were the clones that expanded before ART. Someone took the blood between the mid-2000s and the late 2010s, maybe while older ART regimens were in use.

V and J are TRBV28 and TRBJ2-1; possibly TRBD2 for D (5 bases). The sample here was unsorted PBMCs, taken 6.9 years after starting antiretroviral therapy. The receptor was derived from a man in his forties or fifties with HIV. DNA of the CDR3: TGTGCCAGCAACCGGGGAATATTGCGTAGGGATGAGCAGTTCTTC. Amino acids: CASNRGILRRDEQFF.